This TCR beta chain derives from a study of blood T cell repertoires in COVID-19. The overall study: In each case, the material was cDNA or gDNA derived from T cells, B-cell-depleted T cells, or PBMCs.

Profiling relied on immunoSEQ multiplex PCR, and the TCRdb table lists in-frame clones only, not all of them. The sample has 200,000 to 250,000 clones, 82% seen once. Recruits, aged about 18 to 89 years, lived in around 24 US areas. V dropped 10 bases and J dropped 8; count of bases not matched to a gene: 12. The CDR3 consists of 14 residues. Germline V CDR1 and CDR2: LNHDA, SQIVND (reference sequence). The sequence was obtained from a man in his forties who had recovered from COVID-19. The source material was PBMCs or T cells enriched from blood (not recorded which). This chain connects TRBV19 to TRBJ1-2, with 11 bases lining up with TRBD1. This chain's CDR3 is CATAGTGGSRGYTF. In DNA form, the CDR3 reads TGTGCCACCGCCGGGACAGGGGGGTCACGGGGCTACACCTTC. The full variable domain, with the rest looked up from reference TRBV19 and TRBJ1-2, is DGGITQSPKYLFRKEGQNVTLSCEQNLNHDAMYWYRQDPGQGLRLIYYSQIVNDFQKGDIAEGYSVSREKKESFPLTVTSAQKNPTAFYLCATAGTGGSRGYTFGSGTRLTVV.